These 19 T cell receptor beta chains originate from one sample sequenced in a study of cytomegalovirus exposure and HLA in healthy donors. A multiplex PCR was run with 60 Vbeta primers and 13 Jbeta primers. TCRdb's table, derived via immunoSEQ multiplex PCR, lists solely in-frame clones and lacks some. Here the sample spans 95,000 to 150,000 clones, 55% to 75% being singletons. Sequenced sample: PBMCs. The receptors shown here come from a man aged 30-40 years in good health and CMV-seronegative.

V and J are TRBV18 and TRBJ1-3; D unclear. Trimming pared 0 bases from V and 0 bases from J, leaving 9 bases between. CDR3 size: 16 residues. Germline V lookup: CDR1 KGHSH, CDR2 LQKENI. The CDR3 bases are TGTGCCAGCTCACCACCAGGGAGAACCTCTGGAAACACCATATATTTT. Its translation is CASSPPGRTSGNTIYF.

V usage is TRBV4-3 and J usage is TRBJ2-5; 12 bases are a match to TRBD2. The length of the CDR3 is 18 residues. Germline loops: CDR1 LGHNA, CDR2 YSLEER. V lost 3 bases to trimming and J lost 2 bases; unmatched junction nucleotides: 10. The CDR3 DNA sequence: TGCGCCAGCAGCCAGGATCGTGGGACTAGCGGGTTTCAAGAGACCCAGTACTTC. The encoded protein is CASSQDRGTSGFQETQYF.

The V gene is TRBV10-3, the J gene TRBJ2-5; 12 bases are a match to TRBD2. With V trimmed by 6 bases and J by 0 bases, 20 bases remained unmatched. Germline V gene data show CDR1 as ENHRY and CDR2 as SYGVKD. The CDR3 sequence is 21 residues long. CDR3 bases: TGTGCCATCAGGGGACTTGAGACTAGCGGGGGAGACGAACCCTACCAAGAGACCCAGTACTTC. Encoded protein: CAIRGLETSGGDEPYQETQYF.

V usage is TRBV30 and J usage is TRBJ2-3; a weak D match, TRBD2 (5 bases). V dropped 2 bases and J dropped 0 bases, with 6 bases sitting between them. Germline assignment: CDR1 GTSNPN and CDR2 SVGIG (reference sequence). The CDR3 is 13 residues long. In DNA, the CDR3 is TGTGCCTGGAGTCGGACTAGCACAGATACGCAGTATTTT. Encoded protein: CAWSRTSTDTQYF.

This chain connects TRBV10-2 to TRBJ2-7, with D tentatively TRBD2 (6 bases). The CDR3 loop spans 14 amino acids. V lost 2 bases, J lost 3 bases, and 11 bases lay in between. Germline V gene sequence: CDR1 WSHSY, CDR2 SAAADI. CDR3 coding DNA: TGCGCCAGCAGTGAGGGAGGGGCTGTCTACGAGCAGTACTTC. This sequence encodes CASSEGGAVYEQYF.

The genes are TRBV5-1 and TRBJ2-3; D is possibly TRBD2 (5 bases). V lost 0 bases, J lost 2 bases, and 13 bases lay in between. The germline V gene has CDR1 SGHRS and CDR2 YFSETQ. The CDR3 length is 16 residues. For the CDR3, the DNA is TGCGCCAGCAGCTTGGGGGAGAGATCGATCACAGATACGCAGTATTTT. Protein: CASSLGERSITDTQYF.

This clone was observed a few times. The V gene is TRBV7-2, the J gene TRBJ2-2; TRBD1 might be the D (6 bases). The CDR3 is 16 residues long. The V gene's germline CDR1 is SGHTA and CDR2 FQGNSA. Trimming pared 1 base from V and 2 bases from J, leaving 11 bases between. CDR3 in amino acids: CASSLGVGANTGELFF. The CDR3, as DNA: TGTGCCAGCAGCTTAGGGGTGGGGGCCAACACCGGGGAGCTGTTTTTT.

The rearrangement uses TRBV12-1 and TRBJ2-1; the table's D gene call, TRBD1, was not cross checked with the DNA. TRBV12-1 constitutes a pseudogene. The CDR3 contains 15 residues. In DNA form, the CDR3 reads TGTGCCAGCAGCTTCAGGGACAGACCGGACAATGAGCAGTTCTTC. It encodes CASSFRDRPDNEQFF.

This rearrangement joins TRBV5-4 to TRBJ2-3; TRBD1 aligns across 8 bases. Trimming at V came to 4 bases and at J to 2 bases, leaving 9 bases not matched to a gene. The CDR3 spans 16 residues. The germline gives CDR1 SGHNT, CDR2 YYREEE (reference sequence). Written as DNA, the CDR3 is TGTGCCAGCAGCCCCCTGGGACAGGAGTTCACAGATACGCAGTATTTT. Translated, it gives CASSPLGQEFTDTQYF.

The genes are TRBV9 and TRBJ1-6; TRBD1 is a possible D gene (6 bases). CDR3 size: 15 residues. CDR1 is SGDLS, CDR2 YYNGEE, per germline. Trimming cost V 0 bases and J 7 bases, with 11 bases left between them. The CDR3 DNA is TGTGCCAGCAGCGTAGGGGCAGGGGACAATTCACCCCTCCACTTT. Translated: CASSVGAGDNSPLHF.

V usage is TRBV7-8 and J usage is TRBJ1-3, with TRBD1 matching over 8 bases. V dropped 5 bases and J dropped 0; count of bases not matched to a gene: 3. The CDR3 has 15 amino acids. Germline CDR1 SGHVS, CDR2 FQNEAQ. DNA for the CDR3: TGTGCCAGCAGCCAAGGGACAGGCTCTGGAAACACCATATATTTT. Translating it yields CASSQGTGSGNTIYF.

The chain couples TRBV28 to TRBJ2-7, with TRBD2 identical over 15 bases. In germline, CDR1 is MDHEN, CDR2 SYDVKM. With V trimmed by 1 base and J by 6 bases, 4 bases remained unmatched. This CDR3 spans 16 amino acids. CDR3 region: CASSLYGLAGGSEQYF. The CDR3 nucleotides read TGTGCCAGCAGTTTATACGGACTAGCGGGGGGGTCCGAGCAGTACTTC.

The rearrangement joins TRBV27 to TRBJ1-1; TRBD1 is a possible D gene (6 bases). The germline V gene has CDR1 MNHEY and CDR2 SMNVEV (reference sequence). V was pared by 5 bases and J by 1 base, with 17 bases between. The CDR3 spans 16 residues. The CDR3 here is CASSPNPTGWNTEAFF. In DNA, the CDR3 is TGTGCCAGCAGTCCCAACCCCACAGGGTGGAACACTGAAGCTTTCTTT.

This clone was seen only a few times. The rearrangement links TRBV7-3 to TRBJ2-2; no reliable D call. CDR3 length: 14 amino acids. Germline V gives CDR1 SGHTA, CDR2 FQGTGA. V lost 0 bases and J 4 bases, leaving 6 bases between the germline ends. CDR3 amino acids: CASSLTGPTGELFF. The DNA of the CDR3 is TGTGCCAGCAGCTTAACGGGCCCCACCGGGGAGCTGTTTTTT. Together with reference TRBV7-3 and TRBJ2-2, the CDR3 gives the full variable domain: GAGVSQTPSNKVTEKGKYVELRCDPISGHTALYWYRQSLGQGPEFLIYFQGTGAADDSGLPNDRFFAVRPEGSVSTLKIQRTERGDSAVYLCASSLTGPTGELFFGEGSRLTVL.

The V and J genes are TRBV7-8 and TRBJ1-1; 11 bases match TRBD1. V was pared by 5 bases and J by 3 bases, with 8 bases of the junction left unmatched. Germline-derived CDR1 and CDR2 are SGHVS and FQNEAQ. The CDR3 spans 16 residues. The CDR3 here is CASSPDRTGGYTEAFF. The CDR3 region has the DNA TGTGCCAGCAGCCCTGATCGGACAGGGGGCTACACTGAAGCTTTCTTT.

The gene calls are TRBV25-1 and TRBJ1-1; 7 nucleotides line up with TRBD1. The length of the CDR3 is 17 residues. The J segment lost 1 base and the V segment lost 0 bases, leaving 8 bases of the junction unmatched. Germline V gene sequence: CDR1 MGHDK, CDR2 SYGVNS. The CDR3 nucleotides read TGTGCCAGCAGTGAATATTCGTGGGGACAGAAGAACACTGAAGCTTTCTTT. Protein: CASSEYSWGQKNTEAFF.

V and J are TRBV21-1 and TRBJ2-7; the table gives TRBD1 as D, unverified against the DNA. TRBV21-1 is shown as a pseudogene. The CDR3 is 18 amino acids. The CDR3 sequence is CASSKEEIDGTGGQEQYF. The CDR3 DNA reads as TGTGCCAGCAGCAAAGAGGAAATCGACGGGACAGGGGGCCAAGAGCAGTACTTC.

CDR3 loop: CASSLAGHYGYTF. The CDR3 bases are TGTGCCAGCAGCTTAGCAGGGCATTATGGCTACACCTTC. The chain joins TRBV7-3 to TRBJ1-2, with D perhaps matching TRBD1 (5 bases). Trimming removed 2 bases from V and 5 bases from J, with 9 bases in between. This CDR3 is 13 amino acids long. Looked up from germline, CDR1 is SGHTA and CDR2 is FQGTGA.

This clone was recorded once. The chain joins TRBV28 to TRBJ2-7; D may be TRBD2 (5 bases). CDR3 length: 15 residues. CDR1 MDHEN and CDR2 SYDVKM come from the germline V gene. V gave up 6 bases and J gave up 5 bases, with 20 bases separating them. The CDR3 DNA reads TGTGCCAGCAGCCCCTTACACGGCGGGTACGACGAGCAGTACTTC. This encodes CASSPLHGGYDEQYF.